This TCR beta chain is from a study of blood T cell repertoires in COVID-19. This CDR3 has 18 amino acids. Repertoires were generated with immunoSEQ multiplex PCR, while TCRdb's copy carries only in-frame clones and drops some. Seen here are approximately 99,000 clones, 86% observed once, and the top ten hold roughly 13%. This sequence originates from a woman aged 55-69 years in a cohort sampled during active or convalescent COVID-19. The J gene is TRBJ2-5, the V gene TRBV21-1; TRBD2 is the table's D call and was not checked against the DNA. TRBV21-1 is classified as a pseudogene. Sequencing used peripheral blood. The CDR3 reads CASSDSGGGCGGQETQYF. The CDR3 DNA reads as TGTGCCAGCAGCGATAGCGGGGGCGGGTGCGGTGGGCAAGAGACCCAGTACTTC.